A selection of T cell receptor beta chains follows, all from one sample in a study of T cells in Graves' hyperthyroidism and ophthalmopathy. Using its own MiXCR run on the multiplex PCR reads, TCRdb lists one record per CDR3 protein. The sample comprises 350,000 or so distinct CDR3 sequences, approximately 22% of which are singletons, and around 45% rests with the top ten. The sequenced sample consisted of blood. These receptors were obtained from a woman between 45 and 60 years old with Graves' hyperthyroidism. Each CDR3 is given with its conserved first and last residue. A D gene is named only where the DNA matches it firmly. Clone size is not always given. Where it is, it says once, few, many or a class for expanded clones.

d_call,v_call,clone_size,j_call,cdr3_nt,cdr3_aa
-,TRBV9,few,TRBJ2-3,TGTGCCAGCAGCGCTTCCCCCACAGATACGCAGTATTTT,CASSASPTDTQYF
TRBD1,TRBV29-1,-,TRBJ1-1,TGCAGCTCAACAGGGGGCCACGGGAACACTGAAGCTTTCTTT,CSSTGGHGNTEAFF
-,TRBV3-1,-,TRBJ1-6,TGTGCCAGCAGCCAAGAGGGGTTTGATAATTCACCCCTCCACTTT,CASSQEGFDNSPLHF
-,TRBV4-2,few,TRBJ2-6,TGTGCCAGCAGCCAAGATGTAAGCTACTCTGGGGCCAACGTCCTGACTTTC,CASSQDVSYSGANVLTF
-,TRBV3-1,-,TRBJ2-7,TGTGCCAGCAGCCAAGGAGTAGTGGGGTCCTACGAGCAGTACTTC,CASSQGVVGSYEQYF
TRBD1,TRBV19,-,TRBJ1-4,TGTGCCAGTAGTATAGATGGACAGGGCCTTAATGAAAAACTGTTTTTT,CASSIDGQGLNEKLFF
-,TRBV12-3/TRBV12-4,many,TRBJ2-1,TGTGCCAGCACCAAAAGCTGGAGCTCCTACAATGAGCAGTTCTTC,CASTKSWSSYNEQFF
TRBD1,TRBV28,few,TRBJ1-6,TGTGCCAGCAGTCCAGGGGGCGCGGGTAATTCACCCCTCCACTTT,CASSPGGAGNSPLHF
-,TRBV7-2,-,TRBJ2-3,TGTGCCAGCAGCTTAAGAGACTCAATTCTCTATACGCAGTATTTT,CASSLRDSILYTQYF
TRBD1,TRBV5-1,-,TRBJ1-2,TGCGCCAGCAGCCCCGGGACAGGGAATAGCTACACCTTC,CASSPGTGNSYTF
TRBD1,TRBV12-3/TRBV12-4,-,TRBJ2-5,TGTGCCAGCAGTAGCCTCCGGGACAGGGAGAAAGAGACCCAGTACTTC,CASSSLRDREKETQYF
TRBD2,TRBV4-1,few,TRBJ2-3,TGCGCCAGCAGCCAGGGAAAGATACTAGCGACTCCTAGCACAGATACGCAGTATTTT,CASSQGKILATPSTDTQYF
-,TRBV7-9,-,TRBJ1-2,TGTGCCAGCAGCGGAGCGTCCTACTATGGCTACACCTTC,CASSGASYYGYTF
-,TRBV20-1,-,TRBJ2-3,TGCAGTGCTAGAAGTCCTCAGCGGAGCACAGATACGCAGTATTTT,CSARSPQRSTDTQYF
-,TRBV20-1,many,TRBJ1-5,TGCAGTGCTGGGGGGGGAAATAGCAATCAGCCCCAGCATTTT,CSAGGGNSNQPQHF
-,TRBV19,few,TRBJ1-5,TGTGCCAGTATGGGGGTGGGTTCCGGCAATCAGCCCCAGCATTTT,CASMGVGSGNQPQHF
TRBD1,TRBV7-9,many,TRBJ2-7,TGTGCCAGCAGCCCCACAAACAGGGGCTACGAGCAGTACTTC,CASSPTNRGYEQYF
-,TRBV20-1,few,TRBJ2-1,TGCAGTGCTAGAGATCGGAGTAGCATTAATGAGCAGTTCTTC,CSARDRSSINEQFF
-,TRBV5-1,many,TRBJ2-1,TGCGCCAGCAGCCCCCGGCAGGGTGGGGATGAGCAGTTCTTC,CASSPRQGGDEQFF
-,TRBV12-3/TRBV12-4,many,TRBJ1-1,TGTGCCAGCAGTTTGGGGTACAACACTGAAGCTTTCTTT,CASSLGYNTEAFF
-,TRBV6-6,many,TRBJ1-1,TGTGCCAGCAGTTACTCGAGTAGGGGAATTGGAACTGAAGCTTTCTTT,CASSYSSRGIGTEAFF
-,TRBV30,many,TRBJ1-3,TGTGCCTGGAGTGAAGCACAGAAAAACACCATATATTTT,CAWSEAQKNTIYF
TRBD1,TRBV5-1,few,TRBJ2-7,TGCGCCAGCAGCACGTGGGACAGGGCGGCGGACGAGCAGTACTTC,CASSTWDRAADEQYF
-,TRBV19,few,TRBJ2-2,TGTGCCACCAGTCGGGGGGCCCCGAACACCGGGGAGCTGTTTTTT,CATSRGAPNTGELFF
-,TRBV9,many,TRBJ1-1,TGTGCCAGCAGCGTAACCTCGATGAACACTGAAGCTTTCTTT,CASSVTSMNTEAFF
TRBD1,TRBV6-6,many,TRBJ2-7,TGTGCCAGCAGTTACGAGGGACAGATCTCCTACGAGCAGTACTTC,CASSYEGQISYEQYF
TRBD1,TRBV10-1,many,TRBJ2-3,TGCGCCAGCAGTACAGGGGGCGGCACAGATACGCAGTATTTT,CASSTGGGTDTQYF
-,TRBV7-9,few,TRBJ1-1,TGTGCCAGCAGCTTAAGGCGTACAGGCACTGAAGCTTTCTTT,CASSLRRTGTEAFF
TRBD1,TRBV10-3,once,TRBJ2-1,TGTGCCATCAGTAAATACTCCGGGACAGACGTGTACAATGAGCAGTTCTTC,CAISKYSGTDVYNEQFF
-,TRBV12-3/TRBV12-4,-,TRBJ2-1,TGTGCCAGCACCTATGGGCACCGGGGCTCCTACAATGAGCAGTTCTTC,CASTYGHRGSYNEQFF
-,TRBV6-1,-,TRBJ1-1,TGTGCCAGCAGTCGGCAGGCTCACATAAACACTGAAGCTTTCTTT,CASSRQAHINTEAFF
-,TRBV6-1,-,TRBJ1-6,TGTGCCAGCAGTAGCTCCTATAATTCACCCCTCCACTTT,CASSSSYNSPLHF
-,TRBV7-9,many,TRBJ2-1,TGTGCCAGCAGCAAAACAGGGAGCTCCTACAATGAGCAGTTCTTC,CASSKTGSSYNEQFF
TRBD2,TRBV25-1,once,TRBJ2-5,TGTGCCAGCAGGCCGACTAGCGGGAAAGAGACCCAGTACTTC,CASRPTSGKETQYF
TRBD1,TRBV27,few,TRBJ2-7,TGTGCCAGCAGGCCCCGGGACAGGGGGATCTCGGAGCAGTACTTC,CASRPRDRGISEQYF
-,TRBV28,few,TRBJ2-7,TGTGCCAGCAGAGACTTATACGAGCAGTACTTC,CASRDLYEQYF
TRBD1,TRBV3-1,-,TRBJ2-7,TGTGCCAGCAGCCACGACAGGGGAATTGGCAACGAGCAGTACTTC,CASSHDRGIGNEQYF
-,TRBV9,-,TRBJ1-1,TGTGCCAGCAGCCCCCAGGGTCGGGTTAATTACGTGGCTTTCTTT,CASSPQGRVNYVAFF
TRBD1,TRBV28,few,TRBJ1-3,TGTGCCAGCAGTACTCCGACAGGGGGTGGAAACACCATATATTTT,CASSTPTGGGNTIYF
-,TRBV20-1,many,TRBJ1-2,TGCAGTGCTAGATCGGCAGGGGACTATGGCTACACCTTC,CSARSAGDYGYTF